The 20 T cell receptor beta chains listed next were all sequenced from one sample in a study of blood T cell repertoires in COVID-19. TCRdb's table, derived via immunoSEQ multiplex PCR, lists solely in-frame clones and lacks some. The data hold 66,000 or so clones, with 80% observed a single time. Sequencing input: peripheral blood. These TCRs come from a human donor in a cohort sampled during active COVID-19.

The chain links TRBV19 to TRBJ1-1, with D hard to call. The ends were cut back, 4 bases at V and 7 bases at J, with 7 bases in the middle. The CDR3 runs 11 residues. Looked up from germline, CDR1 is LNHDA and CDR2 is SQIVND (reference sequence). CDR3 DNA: TGTGCCAGTAGTACGAGGGTTGAAGCTTTCTTT. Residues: CASSTRVEAFF. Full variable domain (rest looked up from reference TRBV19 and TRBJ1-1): DGGITQSPKYLFRKEGQNVTLSCEQNLNHDAMYWYRQDPGQGLRLIYYSQIVNDFQKGDIAEGYSVSREKKESFPLTVTSAQKNPTAFYLCASSTRVEAFFGQGTRLTVV.

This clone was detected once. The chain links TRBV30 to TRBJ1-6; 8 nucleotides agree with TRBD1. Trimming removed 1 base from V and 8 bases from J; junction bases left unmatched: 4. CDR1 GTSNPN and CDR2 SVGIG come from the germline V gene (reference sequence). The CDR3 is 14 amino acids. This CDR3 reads CAWSGQGYHSPLHF. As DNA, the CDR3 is TGTGCCTGGAGTGGACAGGGGTATCATTCACCCCTCCACTTT.

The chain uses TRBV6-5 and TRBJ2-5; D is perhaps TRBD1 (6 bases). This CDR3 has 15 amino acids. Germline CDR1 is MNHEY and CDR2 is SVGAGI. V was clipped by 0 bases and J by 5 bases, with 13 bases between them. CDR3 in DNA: TGTGCCAGCAGTTACTCGAGTTGGGGGCGTGAGACCCAGTACTTC. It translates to CASSYSSWGRETQYF.

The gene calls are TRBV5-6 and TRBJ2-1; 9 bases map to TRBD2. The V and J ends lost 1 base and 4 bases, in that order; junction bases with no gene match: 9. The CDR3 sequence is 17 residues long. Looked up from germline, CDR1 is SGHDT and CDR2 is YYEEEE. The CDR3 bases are TGTGCCAGCAGCTTGTCTGGCGGGAGGGCGTGGTACAATGAGCAGTTCTTC. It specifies CASSLSGGRAWYNEQFF.

Written as DNA, the CDR3 is TGTGCCAGCAGTGTGGGGGGCTCTGGAAACACCATATATTTT. Amino acids: CASSVGGSGNTIYF. The chain combines TRBV28 with TRBJ1-3, with D possibly being TRBD1 (5 bases). The CDR3 consists of 14 residues. The V and J ends lost 5 bases and 0 bases respectively, with 8 bases between them. CDR1 is MDHEN and CDR2 is SYDVKM in the germline V gene.

The CDR3 here is CASSPGTSLPYEQYF. The CDR3 nucleotides read TGCGCCAGCAGCCCGGGGACTAGCCTACCCTACGAGCAGTACTTC. V and J are TRBV5-1 and TRBJ2-7; 9 bases match TRBD2. The V and J ends lost 4 bases and 2 bases, in that order; junction bases with no gene match: 7. The CDR3 is 15 residues long. Looked up from germline, CDR1 is SGHRS and CDR2 is YFSETQ.

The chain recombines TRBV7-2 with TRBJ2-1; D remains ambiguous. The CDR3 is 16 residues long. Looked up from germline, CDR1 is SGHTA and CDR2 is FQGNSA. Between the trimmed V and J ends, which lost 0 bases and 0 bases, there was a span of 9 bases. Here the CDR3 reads CASSLALASSYNEQFF. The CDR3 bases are TGTGCCAGCAGCTTAGCGCTGGCCTCCTCCTACAATGAGCAGTTCTTC.

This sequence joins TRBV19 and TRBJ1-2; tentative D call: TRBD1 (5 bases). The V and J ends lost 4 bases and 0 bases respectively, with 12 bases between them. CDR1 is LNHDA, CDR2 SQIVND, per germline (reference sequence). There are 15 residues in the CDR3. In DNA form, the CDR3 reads TGTGCCAGTAGTAGACAGCAATCCGCTAACTATGGCTACACCTTC. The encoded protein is CASSRQQSANYGYTF.

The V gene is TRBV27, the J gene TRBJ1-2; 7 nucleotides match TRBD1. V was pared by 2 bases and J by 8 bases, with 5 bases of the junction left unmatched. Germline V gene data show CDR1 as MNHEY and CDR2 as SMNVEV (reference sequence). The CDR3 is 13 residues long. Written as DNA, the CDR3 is TGTGCCAGCAGTTTACAACAGGGGACGGGCTACACCTTC. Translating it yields CASSLQQGTGYTF.

CDR3 DNA sequence: TGCGCCAGCAGCCAAAAACCGGGAGTGGAGACCCAGTACTTC. Translation gives CASSQKPGVETQYF. The chain uses TRBV4-3 and TRBJ2-5, with D possibly TRBD2 on 6 matching bases. The V gene's germline CDR1 is LGHNA and CDR2 YSLEER. V lost 2 bases, J lost 5 bases, and 12 bases lay in between. CDR3 length: 14 residues.

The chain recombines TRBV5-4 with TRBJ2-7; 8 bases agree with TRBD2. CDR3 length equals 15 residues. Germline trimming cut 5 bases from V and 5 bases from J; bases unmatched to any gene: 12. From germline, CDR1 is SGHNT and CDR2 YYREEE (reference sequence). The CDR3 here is CASRMFSGMNDEQYF. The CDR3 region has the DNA TGTGCCAGCAGAATGTTTAGCGGGATGAACGACGAGCAGTACTTC.

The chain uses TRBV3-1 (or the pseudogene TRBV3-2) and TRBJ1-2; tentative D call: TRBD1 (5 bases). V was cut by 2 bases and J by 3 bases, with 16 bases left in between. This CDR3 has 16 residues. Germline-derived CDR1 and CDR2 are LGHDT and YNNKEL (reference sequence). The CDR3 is CASSQPLGRGDYGYTF. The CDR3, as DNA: TGTGCCAGCAGCCAACCCTTGGGGCGCGGAGACTATGGCTACACCTTC.

The CDR3 coding sequence is TGTGCCAGGTTCTCAGGCGGGAGGGGGATGACGAACACCGGGGAGCTGTTTTTT. Translating gives CARFSGGRGMTNTGELFF. This chain links TRBV7-3 with TRBJ2-2; 9 nucleotides match TRBD2. Germline lookup yields CDR1 SGHTA and CDR2 FQGTGA. With V trimmed by 9 bases and J by 0 bases, 14 bases remained unmatched. The CDR3 length is 18 residues. The variable domain in full, with the rest retrieved from reference TRBV7-3 and TRBJ2-2, is GAGVSQTPSNKVTEKGKYVELRCDPISGHTALYWYRQSLGQGPEFLIYFQGTGAADDSGLPNDRFFAVRPEGSVSTLKIQRTERGDSAVYLCARFSGGRGMTNTGELFFGEGSRLTVL.

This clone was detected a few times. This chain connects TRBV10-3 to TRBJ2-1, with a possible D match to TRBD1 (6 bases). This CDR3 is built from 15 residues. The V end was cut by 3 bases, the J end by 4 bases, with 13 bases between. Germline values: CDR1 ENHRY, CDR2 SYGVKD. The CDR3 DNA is TGTGCCATCAGTGAAGGGCAGGGGCGTTACAATGAGCAGTTCTTC. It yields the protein CAISEGQGRYNEQFF.

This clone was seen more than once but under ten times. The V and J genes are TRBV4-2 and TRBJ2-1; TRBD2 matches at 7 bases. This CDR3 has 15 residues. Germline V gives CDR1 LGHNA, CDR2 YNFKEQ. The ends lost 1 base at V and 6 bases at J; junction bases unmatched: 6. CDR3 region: CASSQVGGSGNEQFF. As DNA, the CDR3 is TGTGCCAGCAGCCAAGTCGGCGGGAGTGGCAATGAGCAGTTCTTC.

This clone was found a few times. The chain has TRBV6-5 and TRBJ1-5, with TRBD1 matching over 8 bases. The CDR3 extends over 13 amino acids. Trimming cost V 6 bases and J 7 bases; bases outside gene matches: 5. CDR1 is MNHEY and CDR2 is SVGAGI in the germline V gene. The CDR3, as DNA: TGTGCCAGCAGGAGACAGGGGTTCCAGCCCCAGCATTTT. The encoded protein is CASRRQGFQPQHF.

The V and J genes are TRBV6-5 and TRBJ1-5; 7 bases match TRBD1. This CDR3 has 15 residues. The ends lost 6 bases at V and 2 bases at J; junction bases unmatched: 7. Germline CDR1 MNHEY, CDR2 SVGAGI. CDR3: CASRSRQGRNQPQHF. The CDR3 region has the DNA TGTGCCAGCAGATCCCGACAGGGTCGCAATCAGCCCCAGCATTTT.

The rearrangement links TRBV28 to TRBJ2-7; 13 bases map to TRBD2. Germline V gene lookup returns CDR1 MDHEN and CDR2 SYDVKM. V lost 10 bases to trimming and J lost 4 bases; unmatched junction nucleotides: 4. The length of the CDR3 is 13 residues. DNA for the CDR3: TGTGCCACGACTAGCGGGAGGATGTACGAGCAGTACTTC. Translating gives CATTSGRMYEQYF.

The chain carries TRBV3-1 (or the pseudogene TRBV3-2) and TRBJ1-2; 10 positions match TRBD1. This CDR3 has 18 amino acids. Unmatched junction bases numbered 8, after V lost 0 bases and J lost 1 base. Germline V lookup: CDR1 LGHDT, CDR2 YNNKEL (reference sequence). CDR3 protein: CASSQEKDRGESNYGYTF. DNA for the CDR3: TGTGCCAGCAGCCAAGAGAAGGACAGGGGGGAGAGTAACTATGGCTACACCTTC.

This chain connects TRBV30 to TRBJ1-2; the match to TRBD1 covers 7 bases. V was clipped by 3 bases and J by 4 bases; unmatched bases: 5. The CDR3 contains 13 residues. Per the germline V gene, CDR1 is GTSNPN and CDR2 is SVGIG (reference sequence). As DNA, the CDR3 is TGTGCCTGGAGCGCACAGGGGATCTATGGCTACACCTTC. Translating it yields CAWSAQGIYGYTF.